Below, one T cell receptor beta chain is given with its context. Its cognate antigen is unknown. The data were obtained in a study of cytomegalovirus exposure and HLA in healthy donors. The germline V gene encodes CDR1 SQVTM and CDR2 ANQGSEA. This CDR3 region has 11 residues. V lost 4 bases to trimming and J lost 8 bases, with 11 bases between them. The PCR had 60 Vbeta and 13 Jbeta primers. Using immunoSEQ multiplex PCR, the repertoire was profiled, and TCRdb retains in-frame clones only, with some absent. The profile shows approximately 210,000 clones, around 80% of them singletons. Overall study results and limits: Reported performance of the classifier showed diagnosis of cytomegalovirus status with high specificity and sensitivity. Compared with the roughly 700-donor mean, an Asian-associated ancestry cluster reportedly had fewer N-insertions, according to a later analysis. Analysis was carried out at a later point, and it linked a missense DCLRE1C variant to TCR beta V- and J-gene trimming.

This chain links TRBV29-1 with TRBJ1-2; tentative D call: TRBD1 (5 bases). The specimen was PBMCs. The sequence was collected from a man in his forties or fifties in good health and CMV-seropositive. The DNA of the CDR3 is TGCAGCGTTGGGCGGGACGGGGGCTACACCTTC. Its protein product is CSVGRDGGYTF.